The clone carrying this TCR beta chain was observed a few times. This entry belongs to a study of CD8 T cells in ankylosing spondylitis. TCRdb processed the 5' RACE reads anew with MiXCR; each CDR3 protein has one entry. The data contain 250,000 or so distinct CDR3 sequences, about 18% of them singletons. Sequences were obtained from blood, either unsorted or a sorted T cell fraction (not recorded which). This TCR was recovered from a male donor with ankylosing spondylitis or in good health (not recorded which).

DNA of the CDR3: TGTGCCACCATAACGCTCGGACTAGCGGGGTCCTACGAGCAGTACTTC. Its translation: CATITLGLAGSYEQYF. This rearrangement joins TRBV10-3 to TRBJ2-7; 12 nucleotides align to TRBD2. After removal of 10 bases from V and 1 base from J, the junction contained 11 bases not matched to a gene. Germline CDR1 ENHRY, CDR2 SYGVKD. This CDR3 has 16 amino acids.